The entry that follows covers one T cell receptor (beta chain) sequence. The data were obtained in a study of T cell changes during pregnancy in multiple sclerosis. In germline, CDR1 is MDHEN, CDR2 SYDVKM. The CDR3 is 18 amino acids. V was pared by 5 bases and J by 1 base, with 13 bases of the junction left unmatched. Method: immunoSEQ multiplex PCR; TCRdb's copy keeps in-frame clones and lacks some. The profile shows about 51,000 clones, 93% of them singletons. This receptor was obtained from a female donor with multiple sclerosis, enrolled in a pregnancy study. The specimen comprised peripheral blood, sampled in the second trimester of pregnancy. V and J are TRBV28 and TRBJ1-4, with 7 bases matching TRBD1. CDR3 loop: CASSPDRITRITNEKLFF. The CDR3 DNA follows: TGTGCCAGCAGTCCGGACAGGATAACCCGTATAACTAATGAAAAACTGTTTTTT. Drawing the rest from reference TRBV28 and TRBJ1-4, the complete variable domain is DVKVTQSSRYLVKRTGEKVFLECVQDMDHENMFWYRQDPGLGLRLIYFSYDVKMKEKGDIPEGYSVSREKKERFSLILESASTNQTSMYLCASSPDRITRITNEKLFFGSGTQLSVL.